This passage covers 21 T cell receptor beta chains from one sample sequenced in a study of blood T cells in healthy people across ages. Alongside a J-beta primer mix, a sample-barcoded 5' primer served in a second PCR lasting about 7 to 11 cycles. Each CDR3 protein gets one entry after TCRdb re-called the 5' RACE reads with MiXCR. The sample has over 450,000 distinct CDR3 sequences, more than 20% seen once. These data were also filed under a second study, of T cells of mothers and their children.

The sequencing input was blood. These receptors all stem from a boy aged 5 to 17 in good health.

This clonotype has a handful of counts. V and J are TRBV15 and TRBJ1-2; TRBD1 aligns across 8 bases. Germline V gives CDR1 LNHNV, CDR2 YYDKDF (reference sequence). The CDR3 loop spans 17 amino acids. V shed 0 bases, J shed 4 bases, and the junction held 10 bases outside the gene matches. The CDR3 protein is CATSRDKGGQGAYGYTF. The DNA for the CDR3 is TGTGCCACCAGCAGAGATAAGGGAGGACAGGGCGCCTATGGCTACACCTTC.

This clonotype occurred many times. This sequence joins TRBV3-1 and TRBJ2-5; D may match TRBD1 or TRBD2 (5 bases each). The CDR3 covers 13 residues. Germline lookup yields CDR1 LGHDT and CDR2 YNNKEL (reference sequence). Trimming removed 4 bases at V and 11 bases at J, with 17 bases between. The CDR3 DNA follows: TGTGCCAGCAGCCGGGGACCACTTGGCGGGCAGTACTTC. Translation: CASSRGPLGGQYF.

This clonotype was seen a few times. The chain carries TRBV3-1 and TRBJ2-5, with D unresolved. There are 18 residues in the CDR3. Germline assignment: CDR1 LGHDT and CDR2 YNNKEL (reference sequence). V gave up 1 base and J gave up 2 bases, with 20 bases separating them. The CDR3 DNA reads as TGTGCCAGCAGCCAAGTGATCCTGATACCACGCGTGCAAGAGACCCAGTACTTC. Protein product: CASSQVILIPRVQETQYF.

The V call is TRBV6-2 or TRBV6-3, the J call TRBJ2-7; TRBD1 matches 7 bases. Unmatched junction bases numbered 10, after V lost 6 bases and J lost 2 bases. This CDR3 has 15 amino acids. Germline V lookup: CDR1 MNHEY, CDR2 SVGEGT. The CDR3 bases are TGTGCCAGCAGCAAGGGACAGAACGCGGCCTACGAGCAGTACTTC. Residues: CASSKGQNAAYEQYF.

V is TRBV20-1 and J is TRBJ1-1, with D perhaps TRBD1 (6 bases). Germline-derived CDR1 and CDR2 are DFQATT and SNEGSKA (reference sequence). The CDR3 contains 16 residues. Deletions cut 3 bases from V and 2 bases from J, with 19 bases between. The CDR3 is CSASKGGGLLNTEAFF. The CDR3 region has the DNA TGCAGTGCTAGTAAGGGGGGCGGCCTCTTAAACACTGAAGCTTTCTTT.

This clonotype was picked up many times. This chain links TRBV7-3 with TRBJ2-2, with D unclear. Germline lookup yields CDR1 SGHTA and CDR2 FQGTGA. The CDR3 totals 14 residues. V lost 4 bases and J lost 1, with 7 bases in between. Here the CDR3 reads CASSSYRNTGELFF. CDR3 coding DNA: TGTGCCAGCAGCTCTTACAGGAACACCGGGGAGCTGTTTTTT.

This clonotype was found a few times. The rearrangement joins TRBV6-2 or TRBV6-3 to TRBJ2-5, with 10 bases fitting TRBD2. The J call could be wrong; TRBJ2-7 is a better fit for the DNA end. This CDR3 spans 14 amino acids. Germline values: CDR1 MNHEY, CDR2 SVGEGT. DNA of the CDR3: TGTGCCAGCAGTCAGCTAGCGGGAGTCACCGAGCAGTACTTC. Its translation is CASSQLAGVTEQYF.

This clonotype was counted only a few times. Written as DNA, the CDR3 is TGCGCCAGCAGCCCCTGGCGAGGAAGGGGAGCCAAAAACATTCAGTACTTC. Its protein is CASSPWRGRGAKNIQYF. This chain joins TRBV4-1 and TRBJ2-4; possible D gene TRBD1, 5 bases. The CDR3 length is 17 residues. Germline CDR1 is MGHRA and CDR2 is YSYEKL. With 4 bases removed from V and 0 bases from J, the gap between germline ends came to 16 bases.

This chain connects TRBV28 to TRBJ2-7, with TRBD1 matching 8 bases. The CDR3 spans 15 residues. The V gene's germline CDR1 is MDHEN and CDR2 SYDVKM. After removal of 5 bases from V and 3 bases from J, the junction contained 9 bases not matched to a gene. This CDR3 is CASSQGTGVFYEQYF. The CDR3 nucleotides are TGTGCCAGCAGTCAAGGGACAGGTGTCTTCTACGAGCAGTACTTC.

In its sample, this clonotype was seen a few times. V usage is TRBV6-6 and J usage is TRBJ1-4; 8 nucleotides line up with TRBD1. CDR3 size: 15 residues. Germline V gene sequence: CDR1 MNHNY, CDR2 SVGAGI (reference sequence). V was clipped by 2 bases and J by 5 bases; unmatched bases: 4. The DNA of the CDR3 is TGTGCCAGCAGTTACCAAAGGACAGGGAATGAAAAACTGTTTTTT. This gives the protein CASSYQRTGNEKLFF.

Only one count was recorded for this clonotype. The CDR3 coding sequence is TGTGCCAGCAGCCGGCGTTCCGACAGGGGGACAGATACGCAGTATTTT. Its translation: CASSRRSDRGTDTQYF. The V gene is TRBV28, the J gene TRBJ2-3; TRBD1 agrees at 9 bases. Germline trimming cut 6 bases from V and 3 bases from J; bases unmatched to any gene: 10. The V gene's germline CDR1 is MDHEN and CDR2 SYDVKM. The CDR3 is 16 residues long.

The chain is built from TRBV7-9 and TRBJ2-5, with 7 nucleotides matching TRBD2. With the DNA end fitting TRBJ2-1 better, the J assignment may be wrong. CDR1 and CDR2 (germline): SEHNR, FQNEAQ (reference sequence). The CDR3 spans 15 residues. CDR3 nucleotide sequence: TGTGCCAGCAGCTTAAAGCTAGCGGATTACAATGAGCAGTTCTTC. Translation: CASSLKLADYNEQFF.

V gene TRBV5-1 combines with J gene TRBJ2-7, with 7 bases lining up with TRBD1. The J call may be faulty, since TRBJ2-1 better matches the DNA end. CDR1 is SGHRS, CDR2 YFSETQ, per germline. The CDR3 sequence is 14 residues long. CDR3 protein: CASRVDRVPNEQFF. The CDR3 coding sequence is TGCGCCAGCAGGGTCGACAGGGTCCCCAATGAGCAGTTCTTC.

The genes are TRBV11-3 and TRBJ1-1, with unresolved D. This CDR3 has 13 amino acids. Trimming removed 1 base at V and 6 bases at J, with 9 bases between. The germline gives CDR1 SGHNT, CDR2 YENEEA. The CDR3 region has the DNA TGTGCCAGCAGCTTAGGGCCAAATGCTGAAGCTTTCTTT. Translating gives CASSLGPNAEAFF.

The gene calls are TRBV6-2 or TRBV6-3 and TRBJ1-2, with TRBD1 as a possible D gene (5 bases). V lost 5 bases and J 0 bases, leaving 16 bases between the germline ends. Germline V gene sequence: CDR1 MNHEY, CDR2 SVGEGT. This CDR3 contains 16 residues. The CDR3 nucleotides read TGTGCCAGCAGTACCGCCGACAGAGCTTCTAACTATGGCTACACCTTC. It is translated as CASSTADRASNYGYTF.

This clonotype was observed a few times. This sequence joins TRBV7-9 and TRBJ2-7; 9 bases line up with TRBD1. Germline CDR1 reads SEHNR; CDR2 reads FQNEAQ (reference sequence). This CDR3 has 15 residues. With V trimmed by 5 bases and J by 1 base, 6 bases remained unmatched. CDR3 loop: CASSPRDRESYEQYF. The CDR3 nucleotides are TGTGCCAGCAGCCCCCGGGACAGGGAGTCCTACGAGCAGTACTTC. Drawing the rest from reference TRBV7-9 and TRBJ2-7, the complete variable domain is DTGVSQNPRHKITKRGQNVTFRCDPISEHNRLYWYRQTLGQGPEFLTYFQNEAQLEKSRLLSDRFSAERPKGSFSTLEIQRTEQGDSAMYLCASSPRDRESYEQYFGPGTRLTVT.

This clonotype was observed a handful of times. The genes are TRBV5-1 and TRBJ2-1, with D perhaps TRBD1 or TRBD2 (5 bases each). Germline V gene data show CDR1 as SGHRS and CDR2 as YFSETQ. The CDR3 covers 16 residues. V lost 3 bases and J 0 bases, leaving 13 bases between the germline ends. The CDR3 nucleotides read TGCGCCAGCAGCTATCGGGACCGGGGCTCCTACAATGAGCAGTTCTTC. Translating gives CASSYRDRGSYNEQFF.

The V call is TRBV29-1, the J call TRBJ2-2, with D perhaps matching TRBD2 (6 bases). Per germline, CDR1 SQVTM and CDR2 ANQGSEA. CDR3 length: 14 amino acids. Between the trimmed V and J ends, which lost 5 bases and 0 bases, there was a span of 10 bases. CDR3 bases: TGCAGCGTTCCCGGGACTTCGAACACCGGGGAGCTGTTTTTT. It yields the protein CSVPGTSNTGELFF.

This clonotype was observed a few times. The CDR3 reads CASSWSFQETQYF. The CDR3 DNA reads as TGTGCCAGCAGTTGGAGTTTCCAAGAGACCCAGTACTTC. The chain links TRBV6-5 to TRBJ2-5; no firm D call. V lost 4 bases, J lost 1 base, and 7 bases lay in between. The CDR3 loop spans 13 amino acids. CDR1 and CDR2 from the germline V gene are MNHEY and SVGAGI.

This clonotype was seen a few times. The chain links TRBV28 to TRBJ2-4; no clear D gene. The germline CDR1 and CDR2 sequences are MDHEN and SYDVKM. Trimming cost V 4 bases and J 0 bases, with 19 bases left between them. The CDR3 extends over 18 amino acids. This chain's CDR3 is CASSSAWEPRLAKNIQYF. Here the CDR3 DNA reads TGTGCCAGCAGTTCAGCGTGGGAACCAAGACTAGCCAAAAACATTCAGTACTTC.

J is TRBJ2-1 and V is TRBV11-2; 7 bases match TRBD2. Near its end, the DNA agrees better with TRBJ2-5, so the J call may be wrong. This CDR3 region has 16 residues. Germline assignment: CDR1 SGHAT and CDR2 FQNNGV. The chain's CDR3 is CASSLVLQSGDETQYF. The DNA of the CDR3 is TGTGCCAGCAGCTTAGTTTTGCAAAGCGGGGACGAGACCCAGTACTTC.